The 21 T cell receptor beta chains listed next were all sequenced from one sample in a study of T cells in tuberculosis. Described time point: new active TB diagnosis, blood taken before or within 7 days of starting treatment. Using immunoSEQ multiplex PCR, the repertoire was profiled, and TCRdb retains in-frame clones only, with some absent. This table has 25,000 to 35,000 clones, 70% to 90% appearing once. This specimen was PBMCs, taken at tuberculosis diagnosis. These TCRs come from an adult with tuberculosis.

This chain connects TRBV4-2 to TRBJ1-5, with TRBD1 identical over 9 bases. The CDR3 has 15 residues. From germline, CDR1 is LGHNA and CDR2 YNFKEQ. With 3 bases clipped from V and 6 bases from J, the junction kept 6 bases outside the gene matches. CDR3 nucleotide sequence: TGTGCCAGCAGCCAGGACAGGGGAATTGGTCAGCCCCAGCATTTT. Its translation: CASSQDRGIGQPQHF.

The rearrangement uses TRBV12-5 and TRBJ2-7; TRBD1 might be the D (6 bases). CDR1 is LGHNT, CDR2 FRNRAP, per germline. V lost 1 base and J lost 3, with 10 bases in between. The CDR3 sequence is 14 residues long. The CDR3 DNA is TGTGCTAGTGGTTTGGGGCAGGGGATCTACGAGCAGTACTTC. Encoded protein: CASGLGQGIYEQYF.

The chain is built from TRBV19 and TRBJ1-1; D call uncertain. The CDR3 has 14 residues. In germline, CDR1 is LNHDA, CDR2 SQIVND (reference sequence). V was clipped by 1 base and J by 4 bases, with 10 bases between them. The CDR3: CASSIGGGSTEAFF. The CDR3 DNA sequence: TGTGCCAGTAGTATAGGAGGAGGTAGCACTGAAGCTTTCTTT.

The chain employs TRBV27 and TRBJ2-7, with D unclear. V dropped 7 bases and J dropped 0 bases, with 7 bases sitting between them. The germline V gene encodes CDR1 MNHEY and CDR2 SMNVEV (reference sequence). The CDR3 is 12 amino acids. The CDR3 is CASTPSSYEQYF. As DNA, the CDR3 is TGTGCCAGCACCCCTAGCTCCTACGAGCAGTACTTC.

The chain links TRBV7-2 to TRBJ2-2; 10 bases are a match to TRBD1. Looked up from germline, CDR1 is SGHTA and CDR2 is FQGNSA. The CDR3 is 15 amino acids. V was pared by 5 bases and J by 6 bases, with 6 bases of the junction left unmatched. The CDR3 sequence is CASSPDRGSAGELFF. CDR3 nucleotide sequence: TGTGCCAGCAGCCCGGACAGGGGGAGTGCCGGGGAGCTGTTTTTT.

This chain links TRBV7-9 with TRBJ1-5, with TRBD1 matching over 9 bases. Trimming removed 5 bases from V and 4 bases from J; junction bases left unmatched: 6. Per the germline V gene, CDR1 is SEHNR and CDR2 is FQNEAQ (reference sequence). CDR3 length equals 15 residues. In DNA, the CDR3 is TGTGCCAGCAGCGCATCCGGGACAGGGAATCAGCCCCAGCATTTT. Translated, it gives CASSASGTGNQPQHF.

This clone is a singleton in its sample. This chain connects TRBV11-3 to TRBJ2-2; a weak D match, TRBD1 (5 bases). Trimming removed 5 bases from V and 5 bases from J, with 18 bases in between. Germline V gene lookup returns CDR1 SGHNT and CDR2 YENEEA. The CDR3 has 16 amino acids. The CDR3 is CASSPQAVSGTGELFF. DNA for the CDR3: TGTGCCAGCAGCCCCCAGGCAGTGTCAGGGACCGGGGAGCTGTTTTTT.

V usage is TRBV4-3 and J usage is TRBJ1-1; TRBD1 agrees at 7 bases. The CDR3 has 14 amino acids. V lost 2 bases to trimming and J lost 6 bases; unmatched junction nucleotides: 6. The V gene's germline CDR1 is LGHNA and CDR2 YSLEER. The CDR3 loop is CASSQKTGKAEAFF. CDR3 nucleotide sequence: TGCGCCAGCAGCCAAAAGACAGGGAAGGCTGAAGCTTTCTTT.

The chain recombines TRBV18 with TRBJ1-2; 7 positions match TRBD1. V dropped 6 bases and J dropped 4; count of bases not matched to a gene: 8. CDR3 length: 14 amino acids. CDR1 is KGHSH, CDR2 LQKENI, per germline. CDR3 region: CASSPIQGSYGYTF. DNA for the CDR3: TGTGCCAGCTCCCCCATACAGGGGTCCTATGGCTACACCTTC.

This clone has only a few counts. The chain is built from TRBV19 and TRBJ1-1; 9 nucleotides align to TRBD1. Germline loops: CDR1 LNHDA, CDR2 SQIVND (reference sequence). This CDR3 has 15 residues. V trimming: 7 bases; J trimming: 1 base; junction bases outside the gene matches: 7. CDR3 in amino acids: CASKWGQGTNTEAFF. CDR3 sequence (DNA): TGTGCCAGTAAATGGGGACAGGGAACGAACACTGAAGCTTTCTTT. The variable domain in full, completed from reference TRBV19 and TRBJ1-1, reads DGGITQSPKYLFRKEGQNVTLSCEQNLNHDAMYWYRQDPGQGLRLIYYSQIVNDFQKGDIAEGYSVSREKKESFPLTVTSAQKNPTAFYLCASKWGQGTNTEAFFGQGTRLTVV.

The chain couples TRBV11-3 to TRBJ2-1; TRBD2 matches at 8 bases. This CDR3 is built from 16 residues. Germline CDR1 is SGHNT and CDR2 is YENEEA. V was clipped by 2 bases and J by 0 bases; unmatched bases: 3. The CDR3 loop reads CASSLLSGSSYNEQFF. The DNA for the CDR3 is TGTGCCAGCAGCTTATTAAGCGGGAGCTCCTACAATGAGCAGTTCTTC.

The V gene is TRBV4-3, the J gene TRBJ2-5; 12 bases align to TRBD2. Germline loops: CDR1 LGHNA, CDR2 YSLEER. V lost 4 bases, J lost 13 bases, and 10 bases stayed unmatched. The length of the CDR3 is 14 residues. CDR3 loop: CASSPTLAGGSLYF. Here the CDR3 DNA reads TGCGCCAGCAGCCCAACCCTAGCGGGAGGGTCTCTGTACTTC.

The chain recombines TRBV27 with TRBJ2-1, with TRBD2 matching 9 bases. Trimming cost V 5 bases and J 8 bases; bases outside gene matches: 19. The germline CDR1 and CDR2 sequences are MNHEY and SMNVEV (reference sequence). This CDR3 comprises 18 residues. CDR3 in amino acids: CASSPGTASSGMADEQFF. CDR3 bases: TGTGCCAGCAGTCCAGGGACAGCTTCTAGCGGGATGGCGGATGAGCAGTTCTTC.

The chain employs TRBV6-5 and TRBJ2-5; D might be TRBD1 (5 bases). The germline V gene encodes CDR1 MNHEY and CDR2 SVGAGI. The V gene lost 1 base and the J gene lost 5 bases, with 8 bases spanning the gap. The CDR3 consists of 13 residues. CDR3 nucleotides: TGTGCCAGCAGTTACTTTAAGGGGGAGACCCAGTACTTC. Translation: CASSYFKGETQYF.

The V call is TRBV6-5, the J call TRBJ1-2; tentative D call: TRBD1 (6 bases). This CDR3 has 13 residues. Trimming removed 5 bases from V and 8 bases from J, with 15 bases in between. Per the germline V gene, CDR1 is MNHEY and CDR2 is SVGAGI. Written as DNA, the CDR3 is TGTGCCAGCAGTCGTGGACCGGACAGAGGCTACACCTTC. This translates into CASSRGPDRGYTF.

The chain joins TRBV29-1 to TRBJ1-1, with D possibly matching TRBD1 (6 bases). The germline V gene encodes CDR1 SQVTM and CDR2 ANQGSEA. The CDR3 runs to 15 residues. V gave up 7 bases and J gave up 4 bases, with 22 bases separating them. The CDR3 sequence is CSGARGQGRTTEAFF. In nucleotides, the CDR3 is TGCAGCGGGGCCAGGGGCCAAGGACGGACCACTGAAGCTTTCTTT.

This chain links TRBV7-6 with TRBJ2-3, with D unresolved. The CDR3 loop spans 15 amino acids. V was shortened by 4 bases and J by 1 base, with 12 bases between the two germline ends. From germline, CDR1 is SGHVS and CDR2 FNYEAQ. The CDR3 nucleotides are TGTGCCAGCAGCTCGACATTTATGGGCACAGATACGCAGTATTTT. Protein: CASSSTFMGTDTQYF. The full variable domain, with the rest looked up from reference TRBV7-6 and TRBJ2-3, is GAGVSQSPRYKVTKRGQDVALRCDPISGHVSLYWYRQALGQGPEFLTYFNYEAQQDKSGLPNDRFSAERPEGSISTLTIQRTEQRDSAMYRCASSSTFMGTDTQYFGPGTRLTVL.

This clone was seen only a few times. The chain carries TRBV30 and TRBJ1-6, with D possibly matching TRBD1 (6 bases). V was pared by 4 bases and J by 7 bases, with 23 bases between. There are 17 residues in the CDR3. The germline V gene encodes CDR1 GTSNPN and CDR2 SVGIG (reference sequence). The CDR3, as DNA: TGTGCCTGGACCCCCCTCCGGGACATCTGGAGGAATTCACCCCTCCACTTT. It translates to CAWTPLRDIWRNSPLHF.

This sequence joins TRBV2 and TRBJ2-1; the match to TRBD2 covers 8 bases. With 7 bases clipped from V and 5 bases from J, the junction kept 13 bases outside the gene matches. The CDR3 consists of 16 residues. The germline V gene encodes CDR1 SNHLY and CDR2 FYNNEI. The CDR3 protein is CASTPLAASPNNEQFF. CDR3 nucleotides: TGTGCCAGCACCCCACTAGCGGCTTCACCGAACAATGAGCAGTTCTTC.

This chain joins TRBV2 and TRBJ2-7, with D perhaps TRBD2 (5 bases). CDR1 is SNHLY, CDR2 FYNNEI, per germline. This CDR3 contains 12 residues. The V and J ends lost 6 bases and 3 bases respectively, with 9 bases between them. The CDR3 region is CASRGSHYEQYF. The CDR3, as DNA: TGTGCCAGCAGGGGGAGCCACTACGAGCAGTACTTC.

The chain is built from TRBV29-1 and TRBJ1-1; D may be TRBD1 (5 bases). This CDR3 spans 11 amino acids. The germline V gene has CDR1 SQVTM and CDR2 ANQGSEA. V was cut by 8 bases and J by 5 bases, with 12 bases left in between. Here the CDR3 reads CSLGHPTEAFF. CDR3 nucleotides: TGCAGCCTTGGACACCCTACTGAAGCTTTCTTT.